The rows below give T cell receptor beta chains drawn from one sample of a study of blood T cell repertoires in COVID-19. Only in-frame clones appear in the TCRdb table, and some are missing; sequencing was by immunoSEQ multiplex PCR. The repertoire holds about 260,000 clones, with roughly 88% as singletons. The material sequenced was PBMCs or T cells enriched from blood (not recorded which). These receptors all come from a woman in her thirties or forties who had been exposed to COVID-19. CDR3s include the opening cysteine and the closing phenylalanine or tryptophan. Each record gives: J gene, clone size, CDR3 length, V gene, D gene, CDR3 protein, CDR3 DNA. The D gene is left open where the match is weak. A row's size may be missing; if present it is once, few, many or a size class.

TRBJ1-6,NA,15,TRBV6-5,NA,CASSYYLGVNSPLHF,TGTGCCAGCAGTTACTACCTAGGCGTTAATTCACCCCTCCACTTT
TRBJ1-1,NA,15,TRBV4-1,NA,CASSQSQMRATEAFF,TGCGCCAGCAGCCAAAGTCAGATGCGGGCCACTGAAGCTTTCTTT
TRBJ2-3,NA,15,TRBV11-1,TRBD1,CASSLTGRGRDTQYF,TGTGCCAGCAGCTTAACCGGCAGGGGGCGAGATACGCAGTATTTT
TRBJ2-3,NA,13,TRBV7-9,NA,CASSLVSTDTQYF,TGTGCCAGCAGCTTAGTTTCGACAGATACGCAGTATTTT
TRBJ2-2,NA,16,TRBV2,TRBD2,CASTPGSGGNTGELFF,TGTGCCAGCACTCCGGGGAGCGGGGGGAACACCGGGGAGCTGTTTTTT
TRBJ1-5,NA,15,TRBV7-9,NA,CASSSQGRTVQPQHF,TGTGCCAGCAGCTCTCAGGGAAGGACGGTTCAGCCCCAGCATTTT
TRBJ2-7,NA,13,TRBV29-1,NA,CSVVVGGTYEQYF,TGCAGCGTTGTCGTGGGGGGAACCTACGAGCAGTACTTC
TRBJ2-3,NA,14,TRBV15,TRBD2,CATSGAGDLNTQYF,TGTGCCACCAGCGGAGCGGGGGACCTGAATACGCAGTATTTT
TRBJ2-2,once,14,TRBV28,TRBD2,CATPGGANTGELFF,TGTGCCACCCCCGGGGGGGCGAACACCGGGGAGCTGTTTTTT
TRBJ2-5,NA,18,TRBV11-3,TRBD2,CASSLGLRFSGKLETQYF,TGTGCCAGCAGCTTAGGCCTCAGGTTTAGCGGGAAATTGGAGACCCAGTACTTC
TRBJ2-1,NA,15,TRBV7-9,NA,CASSLGGLRGNEQFF,TGTGCCAGCAGCTTAGGGGGGCTCCGAGGGAATGAGCAGTTCTTC
TRBJ2-7,NA,14,TRBV6-5,NA,CASHPGRGVYEQYF,TGTGCCAGCCACCCGGGGCGGGGAGTCTACGAGCAGTACTTC
TRBJ2-2,NA,15,TRBV6-5,NA,CASSPRTAYTGELFF,TGTGCCAGCAGTCCCCGGACAGCCTACACCGGGGAGCTGTTTTTT
TRBJ1-2,NA,13,TRBV28,NA,CASRAGPNYGYTF,TGTGCCAGCAGGGCGGGGCCTAACTATGGCTACACCTTC
TRBJ2-5,NA,13,TRBV5-1,TRBD2,CARRGGEWETQYF,TGTGCCCGCCGGGGGGGAGAATGGGAGACCCAGTACTTC
TRBJ1-1,NA,15,TRBV7-2,TRBD1,CASSPRTGGDTEAFF,TGTGCCAGCAGCCCGCGGACAGGGGGGGACACTGAAGCTTTCTTT
TRBJ2-3,NA,12,TRBV6-2/TRBV6-3,NA,CASSRLSDTQYF,TGTGCCAGCAGCCGACTTTCAGATACGCAGTATTTT
TRBJ2-1,NA,14,TRBV7-8,TRBD1,CASSPWDSTDEQFF,TGTGCCAGCAGCCCTTGGGACAGTACCGATGAGCAGTTCTTC
TRBJ1-2,NA,14,TRBV19,NA,CASSGGDGDYGYTF,TGTGCCAGTAGTGGGGGGGACGGAGACTATGGCTACACCTTC
TRBJ1-6,NA,15,TRBV30,TRBD1,CAWSRGTAYNSPLHF,TGTGCCTGGAGTCGGGGGACAGCCTATAATTCACCCCTCCACTTT
TRBJ1-6,NA,16,TRBV4-3,TRBD1,CASSQDWDRVRSPLHF,TGCGCCAGCAGCCAAGATTGGGACAGGGTTAGGTCACCCCTCCACTTT
TRBJ2-2,NA,15,TRBV11-3,TRBD1,CASSHWDRDTGELFF,TGTGCCAGCAGCCACTGGGACAGGGACACCGGGGAGCTGTTTTTT
TRBJ2-3,NA,15,TRBV19,TRBD1,CASSTTGSGMDTQYF,TGTGCCAGTAGTACGACAGGGAGTGGGATGGATACGCAGTATTTT
TRBJ1-2,NA,13,TRBV5-1,NA,CASRSGTNYGYTF,TGCGCCAGCAGATCCGGGACTAACTATGGCTACACCTTC
TRBJ1-1,NA,13,TRBV5-6,TRBD1,CASSYGQASEAFF,TGTGCCAGCAGCTACGGACAGGCCTCCGAAGCTTTCTTT
TRBJ1-2,NA,20,TRBV4-2,NA,CASSQEGQAGRAAANYGYTF,TGTGCCAGCAGCCAAGAAGGTCAGGCAGGAAGAGCGGCCGCTAACTATGGCTACACCTTC
TRBJ2-2,few,19,TRBV2,TRBD2,CASTRGLAGGSGSTGELFF,TGTGCCAGCACCAGAGGGCTAGCGGGGGGCTCCGGGAGCACCGGGGAGCTGTTTTTT
TRBJ2-1,few,16,TRBV13,TRBD1,CASSPAWGQGMDEQFF,TGTGCCAGCAGCCCCGCGTGGGGACAGGGAATGGATGAGCAGTTCTTC
TRBJ2-1,NA,15,TRBV30,TRBD2,CAWSNKGLAGGKQFF,TGTGCCTGGAGTAATAAGGGACTAGCGGGGGGGAAGCAGTTCTTC
TRBJ2-1,NA,17,TRBV7-2,NA,CASSRPPRGSGYNEQFF,TGTGCCAGCAGCCGCCCTCCTCGGGGATCAGGCTACAATGAGCAGTTCTTC
TRBJ1-6,once,16,TRBV11-2,NA,CASRGGGRGSNSPLHF,TGTGCCAGCAGGGGCGGGGGCAGGGGCTCGAATTCACCCCTCCACTTT
TRBJ1-2,NA,13,TRBV5-1,NA,CASSPTGFYGYTF,TGCGCCAGCAGCCCGACAGGCTTCTATGGCTACACCTTC
TRBJ1-6,few,17,TRBV7-9,NA,CASSFGPGGTANSPLHF,TGTGCCAGCAGCTTTGGGCCGGGGGGTACGGCAAACTCACCCCTCCACTTT
TRBJ1-1,NA,13,TRBV7-6,NA,CASSLVQGTEAFF,TGTGCCAGCAGCTTAGTTCAGGGGACTGAAGCTTTCTTT
TRBJ2-1,NA,16,TRBV7-9,TRBD1,CASSLSVGQGYNEQFF,TGTGCCAGCAGCTTATCTGTGGGACAGGGCTACAATGAGCAGTTCTTC
TRBJ1-2,NA,14,TRBV6-2/TRBV6-3,NA,CASSPDKNNYGYTF,TGTGCCAGCAGCCCGGACAAGAATAACTATGGCTACACCTTC
TRBJ1-1,NA,13,TRBV6-5,NA,CASSYGHDTEAFF,TGTGCCAGCAGTTACGGACATGACACTGAAGCTTTCTTT
TRBJ2-3,NA,14,TRBV19,NA,CASNDRRVTDTQYF,TGTGCCAGTAATGACAGACGGGTCACAGATACGCAGTATTTT
TRBJ2-2,NA,15,TRBV19,TRBD1,CASRRQGGRAGELFF,TGTGCCAGTAGGCGACAGGGGGGACGCGCCGGGGAGCTGTTTTTT
TRBJ1-2,NA,14,TRBV6-2/TRBV6-3,NA,CASSYRESFYGYTF,TGTGCCAGCAGTTACAGGGAGAGCTTCTATGGCTACACCTTC
TRBJ2-1,NA,15,TRBV5-1,NA,CASSLTVPSYNEQFF,TGCGCCAGCAGCTTGACAGTTCCCTCCTACAATGAGCAGTTCTTC
TRBJ2-2,NA,13,TRBV19,TRBD2,CASGTMNTGELFF,TGTGCCAGTGGGACTATGAACACCGGGGAGCTGTTTTTT
TRBJ2-1,NA,16,TRBV7-9,TRBD1,CASSLVGGPSYNEQFF,TGTGCCAGCAGCTTAGTAGGGGGCCCCTCCTACAATGAGCAGTTCTTC